What follows are 15 T cell receptor beta chains derived from one specimen sequenced in a study of cytomegalovirus exposure and HLA in healthy donors. The PCR made use of 60 Vbeta and 13 Jbeta primers. Sequenced by immunoSEQ multiplex PCR; TCRdb stores in-frame clones only, minus some. Counted here are 100,000 to 150,000 clones, approximately 84% occurring once; the ten biggest clones make up approximately 2.6%. The source material was PBMCs. The receptors stem from a boy aged 2 to 10 in good health and CMV-seronegative.

V and J are TRBV10-3 and TRBJ1-6, with D tentatively TRBD1 (6 bases). The CDR3 sequence is 16 residues long. V was pared by 3 bases and J by 11 bases, with 20 bases between. Germline V gene data show CDR1 as ENHRY and CDR2 as SYGVKD. CDR3 DNA sequence: TGTGCCATCAGTGAAGATACAGGGTCTAGACCTCCACCCCTCCACTTT. It translates to CAISEDTGSRPPPLHF.

The chain carries TRBV4-3 and TRBJ1-2, with D unresolved. Germline CDR1 and CDR2: LGHNA and YSLEER. This CDR3 spans 14 amino acids. Trimming left V 1 base short and J 1 base short, with 7 bases between. DNA of the CDR3: TGCGCCAGCAGCCAAGGAGGGATTAACTATGGCTACACCTTC. This gives the protein CASSQGGINYGYTF.

This clone has just a few counts. The chain combines TRBV19 with TRBJ1-5; D is undetermined. This CDR3 is 15 amino acids long. Germline V CDR1 and CDR2: LNHDA, SQIVND (reference sequence). The V and J ends lost 3 bases and 0 bases respectively, with 9 bases between them. Written as DNA, the CDR3 is TGTGCCAGTAGTATTAGTCCCTATAGCAATCAGCCCCAGCATTTT. Translation gives CASSISPYSNQPQHF.

Written as DNA, the CDR3 is TGTGCCAGCAGCGCCAGTGACGGGACAGGGCATGGCTACACCTTC. As protein: CASSASDGTGHGYTF. The chain combines TRBV9 with TRBJ1-2, with TRBD1 identical over 9 bases. The CDR3 extends over 15 amino acids. J gave up 6 bases and V 3 bases, and 9 bases lay outside the gene matches. Per germline, CDR1 SGDLS and CDR2 YYNGEE.

The chain employs TRBV30 and TRBJ1-5, with no clear D. V was pared by 5 bases and J by 2 bases, with 16 bases between. CDR1 GTSNPN and CDR2 SVGIG come from the germline V gene (reference sequence). The CDR3 length is 15 residues. This chain's CDR3 is CAWGNGEVGNQPQHF. CDR3 coding DNA: TGTGCCTGGGGGAACGGGGAGGTCGGCAATCAGCCCCAGCATTTT.

This sequence joins TRBV10-3 and TRBJ2-3; TRBD2 agrees at 15 bases. CDR3 length equals 16 residues. V lost 6 bases, J lost 6 bases, and 7 bases stayed unmatched. Looked up from germline, CDR1 is ENHRY and CDR2 is SYGVKD. The CDR3 region is CAIRNGTSGGPDTQYF. The CDR3 DNA reads as TGTGCCATCAGGAACGGGACTAGCGGGGGGCCGGATACGCAGTATTTT.

The rearrangement joins TRBV4-3 to TRBJ2-7; TRBD1 aligns across 8 bases. The V and J ends lost 1 base and 1 base, in that order; junction bases with no gene match: 0. The CDR3 consists of 14 residues. Germline-derived CDR1 and CDR2 are LGHNA and YSLEER. CDR3 sequence reads: CASSQGQGSYEQYF. CDR3 in DNA: TGCGCCAGCAGCCAAGGACAGGGGTCCTACGAGCAGTACTTC.

The chain links TRBV7-9 to TRBJ1-3, with TRBD1 matching over 8 bases. Looked up from germline, CDR1 is SEHNR and CDR2 is FQNEAQ (reference sequence). V gave up 4 bases and J gave up 4 bases; unmatched junction bases: 18. The CDR3 is 19 amino acids. The CDR3 DNA is TGTGCCAGCAGCTCAGGTGGTGGACAGGGTATCCACGAGGGAAACACCATATATTTT. The encoded protein is CASSSGGGQGIHEGNTIYF.

This rearrangement joins TRBV10-3 to TRBJ2-6; TRBD2 might be the D (6 bases). Germline lookup yields CDR1 ENHRY and CDR2 SYGVKD. Trimming removed 7 bases from V and 0 bases from J, with 28 bases in between. This CDR3 is 21 amino acids long. CDR3 region: CAITWAPGVGGSHSGANVLTF. CDR3 sequence (DNA): TGTGCCATCACCTGGGCCCCGGGGGTCGGCGGCAGCCACTCTGGGGCCAACGTCCTGACTTTC.

This chain joins TRBV9 and TRBJ1-1; D unresolved. Germline CDR1 SGDLS, CDR2 YYNGEE. With 4 bases removed from V and 6 bases from J, the gap between germline ends came to 16 bases. The CDR3 has 14 residues. Here the CDR3 DNA reads TGTGCCAGCAGCCGTAGTGAGGGATTCGCTGAAGCTTTCTTT. It encodes CASSRSEGFAEAFF.

This CDR3 reads CASSSEGFLRELFF. In DNA, the CDR3 is TGTGCCAGCAGTTCAGAGGGTTTCCTCAGAGAACTGTTTTTT. This chain uses TRBV27 with TRBJ1-4; D is uncertain. CDR3 length equals 14 residues. Germline CDR1 MNHEY, CDR2 SMNVEV (reference sequence). V was shortened by 4 bases and J by 12 bases, with 18 bases between the two germline ends.

This clone was seen a single time. The rearrangement links TRBV30 to TRBJ1-5; D perhaps matches TRBD1 (5 bases). CDR3 size: 13 residues. With 2 bases removed from V and 7 bases from J, the gap between germline ends came to 12 bases. The germline gives CDR1 GTSNPN, CDR2 SVGIG (reference sequence). The CDR3 region has the DNA TGTGCCTGGAGTTGGGGGGGACGACAGCCCCAGCATTTT. It translates to CAWSWGGRQPQHF.

This clone turned up a few times. This chain connects TRBV15 to TRBJ2-3; tentative D call: TRBD2 (6 bases). This CDR3 has 16 amino acids. V lost 0 bases, J lost 0 bases, and 10 bases lay in between. Germline loops: CDR1 LNHNV, CDR2 YYDKDF (reference sequence). The chain's CDR3 is CATSREGSGSTDTQYF. The CDR3 DNA reads TGTGCCACCAGCAGAGAAGGTAGCGGCAGCACAGATACGCAGTATTTT.

V gene TRBV27 combines with J gene TRBJ2-3; no clear D. Germline CDR1 reads MNHEY; CDR2 reads SMNVEV (reference sequence). Deletions cut 4 bases from V and 4 bases from J, with 3 bases between. This CDR3 comprises 11 residues. The CDR3 loop reads CASSSSDTQYF. The CDR3 DNA reads as TGTGCCAGCAGTTCCTCAGATACGCAGTATTTT.

With respect to this clone: One end of the junction is discordant with germline, which a read error may explain. V is TRBV7-6 and J is TRBJ2-1, with D perhaps matching TRBD1 (6 bases). The germline V gene has CDR1 SGHVS and CDR2 FNYEAQ. This CDR3 contains 13 residues. CDR3 nucleotides: TGTGCCAGCAGCTCTACTAGGGGGAATGGGCAGTTCTTC. Encoded protein: CASSSTRGNGQFF.